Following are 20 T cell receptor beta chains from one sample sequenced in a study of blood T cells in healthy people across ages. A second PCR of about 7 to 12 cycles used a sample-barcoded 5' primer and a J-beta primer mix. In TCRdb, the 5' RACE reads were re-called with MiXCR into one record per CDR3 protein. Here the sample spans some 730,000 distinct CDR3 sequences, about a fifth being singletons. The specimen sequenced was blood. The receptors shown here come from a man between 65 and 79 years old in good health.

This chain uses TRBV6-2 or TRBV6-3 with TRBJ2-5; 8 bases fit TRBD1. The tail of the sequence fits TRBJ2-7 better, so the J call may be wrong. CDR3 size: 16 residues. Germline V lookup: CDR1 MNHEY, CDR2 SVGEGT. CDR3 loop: CASSYSRDRNAYEQYV. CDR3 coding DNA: TGTGCCAGCAGTTACTCGAGGGACAGGAACGCCTACGAGCAGTACGTC.

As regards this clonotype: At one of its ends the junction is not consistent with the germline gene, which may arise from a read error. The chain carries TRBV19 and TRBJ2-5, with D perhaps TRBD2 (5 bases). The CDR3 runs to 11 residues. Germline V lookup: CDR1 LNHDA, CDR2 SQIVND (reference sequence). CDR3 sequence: CASSIGVEGFF. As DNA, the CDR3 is TGTGCCAGTAGTATAGGGGTTGAGGGCTTCTTC.

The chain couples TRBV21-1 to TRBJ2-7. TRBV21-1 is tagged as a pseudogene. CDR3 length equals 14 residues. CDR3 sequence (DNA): TGTGCCAGCAGCAAAGATTGTTGCTCCTACGAGCAGTACGTC. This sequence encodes CASSKDCCSYEQYV.

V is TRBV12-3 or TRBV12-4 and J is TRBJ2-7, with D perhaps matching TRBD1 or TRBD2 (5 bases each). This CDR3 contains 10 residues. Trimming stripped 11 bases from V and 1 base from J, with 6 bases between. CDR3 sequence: CAGGSYEQYV. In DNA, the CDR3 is TGTGCCGGGGGATCCTACGAGCAGTACGTC.

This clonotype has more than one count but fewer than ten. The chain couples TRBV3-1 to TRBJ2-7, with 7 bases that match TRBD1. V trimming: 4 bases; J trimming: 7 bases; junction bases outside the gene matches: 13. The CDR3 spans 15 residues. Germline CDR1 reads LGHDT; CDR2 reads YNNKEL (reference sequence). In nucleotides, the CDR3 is TGTGCCAGCAGCCTCCTGGGACAGAGGGCGAGGGAGCAGTACTTC. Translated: CASSLLGQRAREQYF.

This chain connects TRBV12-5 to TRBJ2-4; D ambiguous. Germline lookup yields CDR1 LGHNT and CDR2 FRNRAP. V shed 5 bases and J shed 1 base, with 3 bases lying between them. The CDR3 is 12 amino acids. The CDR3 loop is CASGTAKNIQYF. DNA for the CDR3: TGTGCTAGTGGTACGGCCAAAAACATTCAGTACTTC.

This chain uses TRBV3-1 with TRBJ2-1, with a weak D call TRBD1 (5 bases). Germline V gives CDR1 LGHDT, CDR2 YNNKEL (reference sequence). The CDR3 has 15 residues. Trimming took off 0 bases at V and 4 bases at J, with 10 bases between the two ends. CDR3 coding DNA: TGTGCCAGCAGCCAAGAAGTAAGGGGATACAATGAGCAGTTCTTC. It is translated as CASSQEVRGYNEQFF.

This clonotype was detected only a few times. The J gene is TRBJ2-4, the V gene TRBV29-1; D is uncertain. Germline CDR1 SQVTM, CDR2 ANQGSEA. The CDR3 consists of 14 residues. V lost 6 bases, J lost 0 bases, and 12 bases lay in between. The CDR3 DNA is TGCAGCGTAGCAAGCCGACTAGCCAAAAACATTCAGTACTTC. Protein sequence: CSVASRLAKNIQYF.

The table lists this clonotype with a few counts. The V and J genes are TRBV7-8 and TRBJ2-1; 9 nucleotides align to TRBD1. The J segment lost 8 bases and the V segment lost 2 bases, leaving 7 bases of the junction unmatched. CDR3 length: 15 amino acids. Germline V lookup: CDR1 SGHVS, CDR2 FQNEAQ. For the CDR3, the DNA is TGTGCCAGCAGCTTACGGGGGACAGGGAGGGATGAGCAGTTCTTC. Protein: CASSLRGTGRDEQFF.

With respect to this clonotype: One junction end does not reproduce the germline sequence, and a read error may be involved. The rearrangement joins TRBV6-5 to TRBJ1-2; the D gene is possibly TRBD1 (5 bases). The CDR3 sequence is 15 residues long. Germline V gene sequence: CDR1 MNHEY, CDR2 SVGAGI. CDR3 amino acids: CASGYWGSSNYGYTF. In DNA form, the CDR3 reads TGTGCCAGCGGTTACTGGGGGAGTTCTAACTATGGCTACACCTTC.

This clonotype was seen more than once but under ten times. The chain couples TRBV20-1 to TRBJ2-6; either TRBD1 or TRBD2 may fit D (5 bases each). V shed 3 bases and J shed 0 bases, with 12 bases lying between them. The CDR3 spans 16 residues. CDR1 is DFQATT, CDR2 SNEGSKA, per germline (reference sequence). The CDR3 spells CSARRGAPSGANVLTF. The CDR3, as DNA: TGCAGTGCTAGGCGAGGGGCGCCCTCTGGGGCCAACGTCCTGACTTTC.

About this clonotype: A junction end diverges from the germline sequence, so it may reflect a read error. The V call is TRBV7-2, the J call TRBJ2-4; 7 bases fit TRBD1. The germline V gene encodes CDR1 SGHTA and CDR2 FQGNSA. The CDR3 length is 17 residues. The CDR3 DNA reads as TGTGCCAGCAGCTTAGGGAAAACCGGGACAGCCCAAAACATTCAGTACTTC. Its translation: CASSLGKTGTAQNIQYF.

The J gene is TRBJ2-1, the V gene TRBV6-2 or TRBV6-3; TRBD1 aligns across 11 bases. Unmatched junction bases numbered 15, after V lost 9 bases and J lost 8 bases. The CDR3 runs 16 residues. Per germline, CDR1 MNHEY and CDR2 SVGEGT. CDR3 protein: CARGEDPGQGVDEQFF. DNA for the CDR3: TGTGCCAGGGGGGAGGACCCGGGACAGGGGGTTGATGAGCAGTTCTTC.

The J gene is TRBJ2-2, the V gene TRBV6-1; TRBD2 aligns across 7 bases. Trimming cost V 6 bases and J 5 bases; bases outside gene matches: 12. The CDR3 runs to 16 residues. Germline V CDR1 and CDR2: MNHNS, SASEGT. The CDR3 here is CASRHLLGGGTGELFF. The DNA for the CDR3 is TGTGCCAGCAGACATCTACTGGGGGGGGGAACCGGGGAGCTGTTTTTT.

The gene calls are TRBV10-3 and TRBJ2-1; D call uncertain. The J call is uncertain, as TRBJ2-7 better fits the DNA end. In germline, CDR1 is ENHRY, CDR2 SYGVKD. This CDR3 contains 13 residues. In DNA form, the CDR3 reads TGTGCCATCAGTGAGTCAACGGACTACGAGCAGTACTTC. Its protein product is CAISESTDYEQYF.

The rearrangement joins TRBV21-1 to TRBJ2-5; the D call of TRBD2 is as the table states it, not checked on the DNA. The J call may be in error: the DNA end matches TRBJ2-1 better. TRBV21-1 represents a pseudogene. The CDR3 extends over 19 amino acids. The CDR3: CASSPPFETGLAAGTEQFF. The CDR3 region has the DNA TGTGCCAGCAGCCCACCTTTTGAAACGGGACTAGCGGCAGGGACGGAGCAGTTCTTC.

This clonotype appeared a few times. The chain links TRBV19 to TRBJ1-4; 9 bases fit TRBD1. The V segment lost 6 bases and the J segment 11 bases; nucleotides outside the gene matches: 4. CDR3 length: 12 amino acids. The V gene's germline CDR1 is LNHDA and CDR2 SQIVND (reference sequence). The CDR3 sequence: CASSRDRAKLFF. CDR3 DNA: TGTGCCAGTAGCCGGGACAGGGCGAAACTGTTTTTT.

CDR3 nucleotides: TGTGCCAGCAGTTCCAGGGTAAACTCTGGAAACACCATATATTTT. This codes for CASSSRVNSGNTIYF. The rearrangement uses TRBV6-6 and TRBJ1-3; D may be TRBD1 (5 bases). V was shortened by 4 bases and J by 0 bases, with 10 bases between the two germline ends. The CDR3 contains 15 residues. Looked up from germline, CDR1 is MNHNY and CDR2 is SVGAGI (reference sequence).

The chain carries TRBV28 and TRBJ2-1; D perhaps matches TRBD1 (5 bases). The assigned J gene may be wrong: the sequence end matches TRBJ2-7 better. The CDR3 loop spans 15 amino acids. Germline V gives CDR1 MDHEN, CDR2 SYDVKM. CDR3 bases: TGTGCCAGCAGTTTATCTGGCCAGGGCGAAAGGGAGCAGTACTTC. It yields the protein CASSLSGQGEREQYF.

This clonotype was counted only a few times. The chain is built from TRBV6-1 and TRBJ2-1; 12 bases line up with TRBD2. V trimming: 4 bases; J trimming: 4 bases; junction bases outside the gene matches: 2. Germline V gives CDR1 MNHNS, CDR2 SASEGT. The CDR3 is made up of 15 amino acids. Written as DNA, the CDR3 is TGTGCCAGCAGTGGGCTAGCGGGAGGGTACAATGAGCAGTTCTTC. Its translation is CASSGLAGGYNEQFF.